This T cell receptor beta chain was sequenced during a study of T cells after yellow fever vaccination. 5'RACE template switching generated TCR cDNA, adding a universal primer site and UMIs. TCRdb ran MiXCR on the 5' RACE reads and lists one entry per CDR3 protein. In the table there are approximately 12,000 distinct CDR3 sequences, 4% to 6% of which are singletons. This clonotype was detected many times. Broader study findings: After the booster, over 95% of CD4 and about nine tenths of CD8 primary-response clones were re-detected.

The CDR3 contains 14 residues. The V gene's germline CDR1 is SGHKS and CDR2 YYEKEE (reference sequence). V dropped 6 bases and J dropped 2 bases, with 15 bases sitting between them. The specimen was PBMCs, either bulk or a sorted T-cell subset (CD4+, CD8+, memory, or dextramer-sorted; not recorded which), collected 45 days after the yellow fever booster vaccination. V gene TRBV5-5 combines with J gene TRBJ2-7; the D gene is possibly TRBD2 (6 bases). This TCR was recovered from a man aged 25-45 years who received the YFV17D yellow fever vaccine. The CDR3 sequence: CASNWGEEAYEQYF. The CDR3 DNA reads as TGTGCCAGCAACTGGGGGGAGGAAGCCTACGAGCAGTACTTC. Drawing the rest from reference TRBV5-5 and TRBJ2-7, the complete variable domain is DAGVTQSPTHLIKTRGQQVTLRCSPISGHKSVSWYQQVLGQGPQFIFQYYEKEERGRGNFPDRFSARQFPNYSSELNVNALLLGDSALYLCASNWGEEAYEQYFGPGTRLTVT.